The following is a T cell receptor beta chain sequence with its context. V lost 10 bases, J lost 9 bases, and 16 bases lay in between. The CDR3 is 12 amino acids. Per germline, CDR1 MNHNS and CDR2 SASEGT. 13 Jbeta primers and 60 Vbeta primers were used for the PCR. Only in-frame clones appear in the TCRdb table, and some are missing; sequencing was by immunoSEQ multiplex PCR. In the table there are 140,000 or so clones, about 80% of which are singletons. The source of the sample is a study of cytomegalovirus exposure and HLA in healthy donors. V and J are TRBV6-1 and TRBJ2-1, with a weak D call TRBD1 (5 bases). Sequenced input: PBMCs. This clonotype was obtained from a female donor in good health and CMV-seronegative. The CDR3 bases are TGTGCCACCAATATGGGGCTCAGTGAGCAGTTCTTC. Protein: CATNMGLSEQFF.